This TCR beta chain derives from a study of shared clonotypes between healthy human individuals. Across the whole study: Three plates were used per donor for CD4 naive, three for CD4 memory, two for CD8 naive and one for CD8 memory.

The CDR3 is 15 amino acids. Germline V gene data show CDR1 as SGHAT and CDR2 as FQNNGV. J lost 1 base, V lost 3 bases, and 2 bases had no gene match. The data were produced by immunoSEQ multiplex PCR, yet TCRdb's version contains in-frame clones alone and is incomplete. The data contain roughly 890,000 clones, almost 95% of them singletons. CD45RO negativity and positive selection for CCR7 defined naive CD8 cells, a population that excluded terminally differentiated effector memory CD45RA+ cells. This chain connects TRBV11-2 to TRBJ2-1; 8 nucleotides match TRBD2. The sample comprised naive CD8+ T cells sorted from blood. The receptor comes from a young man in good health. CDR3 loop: CASSFGGRSYNEQFF. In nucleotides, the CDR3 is TGTGCCAGCAGCTTTGGCGGGAGGTCCTACAATGAGCAGTTCTTC.